A single sample gave rise to the 32 T cell receptor beta chains below, sequenced in a study of blood T cell repertoires in COVID-19. The data were produced by immunoSEQ multiplex PCR, yet TCRdb's version contains in-frame clones alone and is incomplete. Of 230,000 or so clones listed, roughly 80% were seen once; the top ten hold around 3.6%. Source material: PBMCs or T cells enriched from blood (not recorded which). Receptors were obtained from a man aged 50-59 years who had recovered from COVID-19.

J is TRBJ2-7 and V is TRBV11-3; 8 bases are a match to TRBD1. The germline gives CDR1 SGHNT, CDR2 YENEEA. This CDR3 has 19 residues. V lost 1 base and J lost 7; bases outside the gene matches: 21. CDR3 amino acids: CASSLVGARGQANSREQYF. In nucleotides, the CDR3 is TGTGCCAGCAGCTTAGTAGGCGCCAGGGGACAGGCAAACTCAAGGGAGCAGTACTTC.

V is TRBV12-3 or TRBV12-4 and J is TRBJ1-2; D is possibly TRBD1 (5 bases). The length of the CDR3 is 13 residues. The germline V and J ends were trimmed by 3 bases and 5 bases, with 10 bases remaining between them. This chain's CDR3 is CASSLEGTYGYTF. The CDR3, as DNA: TGTGCCAGCAGTTTGGAAGGGACTTATGGCTACACCTTC.

This clone appeared a single time. The rearrangement uses TRBV9 and TRBJ2-7; 10 bases line up with TRBD1. V dropped 3 bases and J dropped 9; count of bases not matched to a gene: 9. The CDR3 has 14 residues. Germline-derived CDR1 and CDR2 are SGDLS and YYNGEE. The CDR3 protein is CASSAPGTGARQYF. DNA of the CDR3: TGTGCCAGCAGCGCCCCCGGGACAGGGGCGAGGCAGTACTTC.

This clone turned up a few times. This chain joins TRBV27 and TRBJ1-2; D remains unclear. The CDR3 contains 15 residues. The V gene's germline CDR1 is MNHEY and CDR2 SMNVEV (reference sequence). V dropped 4 bases and J dropped 3 bases, with 15 bases sitting between them. The CDR3: CASSSRREGDYGYTF. The CDR3 DNA reads TGTGCCAGCAGTTCGAGGCGGGAGGGAGACTATGGCTACACCTTC.

V gene TRBV11-2 combines with J gene TRBJ1-3, with TRBD1 matching over 7 bases. Germline values: CDR1 SGHAT, CDR2 FQNNGV. The CDR3 spans 15 residues. The V gene end was trimmed by 2 bases and the J gene end by 4 bases; junction bases not matched to a gene: 5. The chain's CDR3 is CASSLNPRGGNTIYF. CDR3 coding DNA: TGTGCCAGCAGCTTAAACCCCAGGGGGGGAAACACCATATATTTT.

The table lists this clone with a count of one. The gene calls are TRBV9 and TRBJ2-7; perhaps TRBD2 as D (6 bases). The CDR3 loop spans 12 amino acids. Germline CDR1 reads SGDLS; CDR2 reads YYNGEE. With 9 bases removed from V and 4 bases from J, the gap between germline ends came to 14 bases. This chain's CDR3 is CAINLRGYEQYF. The CDR3 DNA follows: TGTGCCATCAACTTACGGGGGTACGAGCAGTACTTC.

The chain carries TRBV18 and TRBJ2-7, with a weak D call TRBD1 (6 bases). Trimming shortened V by 6 bases and J by 7 bases, and 10 bases separated the two germline ends. In germline, CDR1 is KGHSH, CDR2 LQKENI. There are 11 residues in the CDR3. This CDR3 is CASSLDREQYF. Here the CDR3 DNA reads TGTGCCAGCTCCCTCGACAGGGAGCAGTACTTC.

The genes are TRBV3-1 (or the pseudogene TRBV3-2) and TRBJ2-1; a possible D gene is TRBD2 (5 bases). V lost 8 bases, J lost 5 bases, and 16 bases lay in between. Germline CDR1 and CDR2: LGHDT and YNNKEL (reference sequence). This CDR3 spans 14 amino acids. CDR3 in DNA: TGTGCCAGCCGCCCGGTCTCCGGGAACAATGAGCAGTTCTTC. Protein sequence: CASRPVSGNNEQFF.

The chain links TRBV6-1 to TRBJ1-3; 7 bases match TRBD1. The CDR3 is 17 residues long. The J segment lost 0 bases and the V segment lost 4 bases, leaving 9 bases of the junction unmatched. CDR1 is MNHNS, CDR2 SASEGT, per germline. CDR3 coding DNA: TGTGCCAGCAGTGTGTCCGGGACAGCTGGCTCTGGAAACACCATATATTTT. Protein: CASSVSGTAGSGNTIYF.

The chain employs TRBV19 and TRBJ2-1, with 10 nucleotides matching TRBD2. With V trimmed by 5 bases and J by 8 bases, 9 bases remained unmatched. The germline CDR1 and CDR2 sequences are LNHDA and SQIVND (reference sequence). This CDR3 is 15 amino acids long. CDR3: CASSPRVAGGYEQFF. The CDR3 DNA reads as TGTGCCAGTAGTCCCCGGGTAGCGGGAGGCTATGAGCAGTTCTTC.

With regard to this clone: One end of the junction is discordant with germline, which a read error may explain. The rearrangement links TRBV10-1 to TRBJ2-1, with 10 bases lining up with TRBD1. Germline lookup yields CDR1 WNHNN and CDR2 SYGVQD (reference sequence). The CDR3 covers 13 residues. CDR3: CASSEWDRGPQVF. The CDR3 nucleotides read TGCGCCAGCAGTGAGTGGGACAGGGGCCCTCAAGTCTTC.

This sequence joins TRBV6-5 and TRBJ1-2, with TRBD1 identical over 8 bases. Germline lookup yields CDR1 MNHEY and CDR2 SVGAGI. CDR3 length: 12 residues. Trimming at V came to 8 bases and at J to 8 bases, leaving 7 bases not matched to a gene. CDR3 bases: TGTGCCAGCCTGACAGGGGATGGGGGCTACACCTTC. Protein product: CASLTGDGGYTF.

V gene TRBV5-4 combines with J gene TRBJ2-7; TRBD1 agrees at 11 bases. V lost 0 bases, J lost 4 bases, and 3 bases stayed unmatched. The V gene's germline CDR1 is SGHNT and CDR2 YYREEE (reference sequence). The CDR3 spans 15 residues. The CDR3 DNA reads as TGTGCCAGCAGCTTGGTTGGACAGGGGGCATACGAGCAGTACTTC. It yields the protein CASSLVGQGAYEQYF.

The chain carries TRBV15 and TRBJ2-3; the D gene is possibly TRBD1 (6 bases). CDR1 is LNHNV, CDR2 YYDKDF, per germline (reference sequence). V gave up 0 bases and J gave up 10 bases, with 20 bases separating them. The CDR3 runs 16 residues. In DNA form, the CDR3 reads TGTGCCACCAGCAGAGATTTTGCAAGAAAGGGGGAAGCGCAGTATTTT. Amino acids: CATSRDFARKGEAQYF.

This clone was recorded at least ten times. The CDR3 DNA follows: TGCGCCAGCAGCTTGGGGTCAGGGTTCACCGGGGAGCTGTTTTTT. Translated: CASSLGSGFTGELFF. The chain carries TRBV5-1 and TRBJ2-2, with D possibly being TRBD1 (5 bases). Trimming stripped 0 bases from V and 4 bases from J, with 10 bases between. This CDR3 region has 15 residues. The V gene's germline CDR1 is SGHRS and CDR2 YFSETQ.

This clone showed up just a few times. The chain carries TRBV7-8 and TRBJ1-3; no firm D call. The V gene's germline CDR1 is SGHVS and CDR2 FQNEAQ. The CDR3 extends over 13 amino acids. The germline V and J ends were trimmed by 5 bases and 3 bases, with 8 bases remaining between them. CDR3 in amino acids: CASSPPNGNTIYF. CDR3 coding DNA: TGTGCCAGCAGCCCGCCTAATGGAAACACCATATATTTT.

The V and J genes are TRBV4-2 and TRBJ2-3; 11 bases align to TRBD2. The CDR3 spans 17 residues. Losses at the gene ends were 1 base for V and 2 bases for J; bases not matched to a gene: 5. The V gene's germline CDR1 is LGHNA and CDR2 YNFKEQ. CDR3 DNA sequence: TGTGCCAGCAGCCAAGCGCATAGCGGGGGGGTCACAGATACGCAGTATTTT. Encoded protein: CASSQAHSGGVTDTQYF.

The V and J genes are TRBV19 and TRBJ2-1; 10 bases agree with TRBD1. CDR3 size: 14 residues. With V trimmed by 5 bases and J by 9 bases, 7 bases remained unmatched. Germline V lookup: CDR1 LNHDA, CDR2 SQIVND (reference sequence). CDR3 sequence (DNA): TGTGCCAGTAGTGACGGGACAGGGGTGGGTGAGCAGTTCTTC. Translating it yields CASSDGTGVGEQFF.

The gene calls are TRBV9 and TRBJ2-3; 8 bases align to TRBD2. V was pared by 4 bases and J by 5 bases, with 9 bases of the junction left unmatched. Germline V gene lookup returns CDR1 SGDLS and CDR2 YYNGEE. The CDR3 is 15 amino acids. CDR3 loop: CASSLLAGGVDTQYF. The CDR3 DNA follows: TGTGCCAGCAGCCTTCTAGCGGGTGGGGTAGATACGCAGTATTTT.

This sequence joins TRBV5-8 and TRBJ1-2; D may be TRBD1 (5 bases). CDR3 length: 15 amino acids. Germline V gene lookup returns CDR1 SGHTS and CDR2 YDEGEE. V lost 2 bases, J lost 0 bases, and 11 bases lay in between. CDR3 residues: CASSFAGRTNYGYTF. The CDR3 DNA is TGTGCCAGCAGCTTCGCGGGGCGGACTAACTATGGCTACACCTTC.

The V and J genes are TRBV15 and TRBJ1-2; 7 bases match TRBD1. With V trimmed by 4 bases and J by 6 bases, 14 bases remained unmatched. This CDR3 is 16 amino acids long. Per germline, CDR1 LNHNV and CDR2 YYDKDF (reference sequence). CDR3 sequence (DNA): TGTGCCACCAGCAAGGGACAGTCCCTTGAGGGGAATGGCTACACCTTC. Amino acids: CATSKGQSLEGNGYTF. Full variable domain (outside the CDR3, taken from reference TRBV15 and TRBJ1-2): DAMVIQNPRYQVTQFGKPVTLSCSQTLNHNVMYWYQQKSSQAPKLLFHYYDKDFNNEADTPDNFQSRRPNTSFCFLDIRSPGLGDTAMYLCATSKGQSLEGNGYTFGSGTRLTVV.

V usage is TRBV19 and J usage is TRBJ2-1, with D tentatively TRBD2 (5 bases). Trimming left V 5 bases short and J 10 bases short, with 18 bases between. The CDR3 covers 14 residues. The germline CDR1 and CDR2 sequences are LNHDA and SQIVND (reference sequence). This CDR3 is CASSPQWTQDEQFF. CDR3 sequence (DNA): TGTGCCAGTAGTCCGCAGTGGACTCAGGACGAGCAGTTCTTC.

The V gene is TRBV28, the J gene TRBJ2-3, with TRBD1 as a possible D gene (5 bases). The length of the CDR3 is 14 residues. V was clipped by 3 bases and J by 1 base, with 8 bases between them. Germline assignment: CDR1 MDHEN and CDR2 SYDVKM. CDR3 nucleotide sequence: TGTGCCAGCAGTTTGCCGACAGGCACAGATACGCAGTATTTT. This gives the protein CASSLPTGTDTQYF.

This chain uses TRBV5-4 with TRBJ2-7; TRBD1 is a possible D gene (5 bases). The CDR3 consists of 14 residues. The V gene lost 6 bases and the J gene lost 5 bases, with 18 bases spanning the gap. Germline lookup yields CDR1 SGHNT and CDR2 YYREEE (reference sequence). CDR3 loop: CASNLGAQSHEQYF. CDR3 bases: TGTGCCAGCAACCTTGGGGCGCAGTCCCACGAGCAGTACTTC.

This chain uses TRBV7-3 with TRBJ1-6; D might be TRBD1 (5 bases). The CDR3 is 15 residues long. Germline V lookup: CDR1 SGHTA, CDR2 FQGTGA. The germline V and J ends were trimmed by 0 bases and 9 bases, with 12 bases remaining between them. The CDR3 DNA follows: TGTGCCAGCAGCTTAACCCGGCAGGGATCTTCACCCCTCCACTTT. It yields the protein CASSLTRQGSSPLHF.

In its sample, this clone was seen once. V and J are TRBV7-9 and TRBJ1-4, with TRBD1 as a possible D gene (6 bases). Germline-derived CDR1 and CDR2 are SEHNR and FQNEAQ (reference sequence). V lost 2 bases, J lost 7 bases, and 8 bases lay in between. This CDR3 spans 13 amino acids. The CDR3 region is CASSLNRVEKLFF. In DNA form, the CDR3 reads TGTGCCAGCAGCTTAAACAGGGTTGAAAAACTGTTTTTT.

This CDR3 reads CASSFPLPGARNTGELFF. DNA of the CDR3: TGTGCCAGCAGCTTCCCCCTCCCGGGAGCGAGGAACACCGGGGAGCTGTTTTTT. The rearrangement links TRBV11-3 to TRBJ2-2; possibly TRBD2 for D (6 bases). Deletions cut 3 bases from V and 1 base from J, with 18 bases between. Germline lookup yields CDR1 SGHNT and CDR2 YENEEA. This CDR3 has 18 residues.

The chain carries TRBV11-2 and TRBJ2-1; 7 nucleotides agree with TRBD2. The ends lost 2 bases at V and 9 bases at J; junction bases unmatched: 7. The germline CDR1 and CDR2 sequences are SGHAT and FQNNGV. The CDR3 has 14 residues. CDR3 in DNA: TGTGCCAGCAGCTTACGGGTCCTAGCGGTTGAGCAGTTCTTC. Protein sequence: CASSLRVLAVEQFF.

V is TRBV6-5 and J is TRBJ1-3; D possibly corresponds to TRBD1 (5 bases). Germline V lookup: CDR1 MNHEY, CDR2 SVGAGI. V was trimmed by 2 bases and J by 0 bases, leaving 11 bases between them. The CDR3 has 16 amino acids. The DNA of the CDR3 is TGTGCCAGCAGTTACGGGGGGATTTACTCTGGAAACACCATATATTTT. Amino acid sequence: CASSYGGIYSGNTIYF.

V gene TRBV19 combines with J gene TRBJ2-1; D is ambiguous. The CDR3 spans 15 residues. V was clipped by 7 bases and J by 0 bases, with 13 bases between them. From germline, CDR1 is LNHDA and CDR2 SQIVND (reference sequence). The CDR3 DNA reads as TGTGCCAGTACGATCTGGCCTAGCTCCTACAATGAGCAGTTCTTC. This codes for CASTIWPSSYNEQFF.

V usage is TRBV5-5 and J usage is TRBJ1-3, with 9 bases lining up with TRBD1. The germline V gene has CDR1 SGHKS and CDR2 YYEKEE (reference sequence). The CDR3 is 16 residues long. The V and J ends lost 4 bases and 3 bases, in that order; junction bases with no gene match: 8. The CDR3 loop reads CASSQNRGLSGNTIYF. The CDR3 DNA follows: TGTGCCAGCAGCCAAAACAGGGGGCTAAGTGGAAACACCATATATTTT.

The rearrangement joins TRBV10-3 to TRBJ1-1; a possible D gene is TRBD1 (6 bases). The CDR3 extends over 13 amino acids. V lost 5 bases and J lost 3, with 10 bases in between. The germline V gene encodes CDR1 ENHRY and CDR2 SYGVKD. CDR3 coding DNA: TGTGCCATCAGTCAGGGGCGGGACACTGAAGCTTTCTTT. Its protein is CAISQGRDTEAFF.